This TCR beta chain was identified in a study of blood T cell repertoires in COVID-19. As handled by the study authors: Amplification of reference gene primers provided the estimated nucleated cell counts. TCRdb keeps only in-frame clones here, not all; method: immunoSEQ multiplex PCR. The DNA gave D and trimming, while V, J and clone size come from that table. The sample consists of around 130,000 clones, around 84% of them appearing once. Trimming cost V 8 bases and J 2 bases, with 9 bases left between them. CDR1 is MDHEN, CDR2 SYDVKM, per germline. The CDR3 is 12 amino acids. Material: PBMCs or T cells enriched from blood (not recorded which). This clonotype was obtained from a man aged 40-49 years with acute COVID-19. The V call is TRBV28, the J call TRBJ2-5; D uncertain. CDR3 in DNA: TGTGCCAGCTCCATCAGGCAAGAGACCCAGTACTTC. Amino acids: CASSIRQETQYF.